This T cell receptor (beta chain) was sequenced in a study of blood T cell repertoires in COVID-19. Study-level information: Acute-phase and convalescent COVID-19 samples originated in the United States, Italy and Spain. The cDNA or gDNA used as material had been derived from T cells, B-cell-depleted T cells, or PBMCs.

The CDR3 is 18 amino acids. With V trimmed by 5 bases and J by 1 base, 9 bases remained unmatched. Germline V gives CDR1 WSHSY, CDR2 SAAADI. Per the authors' pipeline: The assay estimated nucleated cells by amplifying reference gene primers. Using immunoSEQ multiplex PCR, the repertoire was profiled, and TCRdb retains in-frame clones only, with some absent. That table gives V, J and clone size, and the DNA gave D and trimming. The repertoire holds about 29,000 clones, with 80% as singletons. V gene TRBV10-2 combines with J gene TRBJ2-1; 12 bases line up with TRBD2. The sample taken for sequencing was peripheral blood. The sequence was obtained from a woman in her 70s with acute or convalescent COVID-19. Written as DNA, the CDR3 is TGCGCCAGCAGTCTTGCTAGCGGGAGGGGAGGGTCCTACAATGAGCAGTTCTTC. Translated: CASSLASGRGGSYNEQFF.